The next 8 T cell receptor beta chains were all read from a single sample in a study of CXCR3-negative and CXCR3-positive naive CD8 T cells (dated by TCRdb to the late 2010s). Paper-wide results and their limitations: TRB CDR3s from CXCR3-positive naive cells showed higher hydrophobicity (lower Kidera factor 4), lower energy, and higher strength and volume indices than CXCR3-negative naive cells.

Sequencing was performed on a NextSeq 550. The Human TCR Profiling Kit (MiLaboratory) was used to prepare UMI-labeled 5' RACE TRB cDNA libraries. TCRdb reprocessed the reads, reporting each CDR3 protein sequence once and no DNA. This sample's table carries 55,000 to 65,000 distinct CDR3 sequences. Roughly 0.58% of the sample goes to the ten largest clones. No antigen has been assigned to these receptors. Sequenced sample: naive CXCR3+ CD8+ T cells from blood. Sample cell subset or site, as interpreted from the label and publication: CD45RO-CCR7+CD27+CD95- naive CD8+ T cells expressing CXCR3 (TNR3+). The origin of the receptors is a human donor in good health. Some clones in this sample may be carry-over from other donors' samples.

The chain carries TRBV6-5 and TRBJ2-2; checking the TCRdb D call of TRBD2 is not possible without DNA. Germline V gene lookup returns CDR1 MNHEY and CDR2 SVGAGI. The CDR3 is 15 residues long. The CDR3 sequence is CASRSGTGNTGELFF.

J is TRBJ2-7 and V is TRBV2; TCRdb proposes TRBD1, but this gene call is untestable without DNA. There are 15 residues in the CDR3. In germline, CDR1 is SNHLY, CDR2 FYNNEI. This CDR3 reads CASSGLTGTGDEQYF.

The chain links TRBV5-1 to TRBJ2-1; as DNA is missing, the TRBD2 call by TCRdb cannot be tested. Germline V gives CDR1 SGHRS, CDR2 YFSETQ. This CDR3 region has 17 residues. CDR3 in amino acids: CASSLAGTSLNQNEQFF. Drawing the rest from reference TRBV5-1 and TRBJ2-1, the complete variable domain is KAGVTQTPRYLIKTRGQQVTLSCSPISGHRSVSWYQQTPGQGLQFLFEYFSETQRNKGNFPGRFSGRQFSNSRSEMNVSTLELGDSALYLCASSLAGTSLNQNEQFFGPGTRLTVL.

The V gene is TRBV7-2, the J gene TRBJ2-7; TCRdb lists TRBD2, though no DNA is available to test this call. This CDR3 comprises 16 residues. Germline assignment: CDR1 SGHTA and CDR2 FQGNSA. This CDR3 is CASSLGLAGGLYEQYF.

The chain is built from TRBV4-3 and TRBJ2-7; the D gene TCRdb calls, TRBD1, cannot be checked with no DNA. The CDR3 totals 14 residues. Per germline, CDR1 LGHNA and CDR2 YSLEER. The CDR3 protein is CASSQEGGSGEQYF.

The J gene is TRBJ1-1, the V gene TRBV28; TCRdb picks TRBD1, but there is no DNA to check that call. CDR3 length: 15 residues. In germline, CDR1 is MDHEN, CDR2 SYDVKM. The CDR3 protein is CASSLRGYGNTEAFF.

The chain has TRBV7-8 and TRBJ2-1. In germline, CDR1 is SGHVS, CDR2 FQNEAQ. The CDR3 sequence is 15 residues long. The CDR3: CASSLALSSYNEQFF.

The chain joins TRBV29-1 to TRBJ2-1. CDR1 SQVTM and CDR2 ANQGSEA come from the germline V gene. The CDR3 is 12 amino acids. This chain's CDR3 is CSVEELTYEQFF.